Each of the 2 T cell receptor beta chains below was sequenced from the same sample in a study of sequential checkpoint blockade in melanoma. Treatment defined: randomized to nivolumab then ipilimumab (arm A) or the reverse (arm B). The protocol was immunoSEQ multiplex PCR, while the TCRdb copy is restricted to in-frame clones and leaves out a portion. In the table there are approximately 21,000 clones, around 75% of which are singletons. Source: CD8+ T cells sorted from blood (inferred from file names), taken from a patient given nivolumab and ipilimumab in sequence. The source of these receptors is a human donor with melanoma.

The rearrangement joins TRBV4-1 to TRBJ1-4; D not certain. The V and J ends lost 4 bases and 0 bases respectively, with 6 bases between them. The CDR3 runs to 14 residues. CDR1 and CDR2 (germline): MGHRA, YSYEKL. CDR3 coding DNA: TGCGCCAGCAGCCCCGGGACAACTAATGAAAAACTGTTTTTT. Its translation: CASSPGTTNEKLFF.

This chain connects TRBV28 to TRBJ1-1; TRBD1 agrees at 7 bases. The germline V gene encodes CDR1 MDHEN and CDR2 SYDVKM. The junction had 8 bases not matched to a gene; V was cut back by 5 bases and J by 5 bases. This CDR3 contains 14 residues. The DNA for the CDR3 is TGTGCCAGCAGTCTCGGGACAGCCCAGACTGAAGCTTTCTTT. It codes for CASSLGTAQTEAFF.